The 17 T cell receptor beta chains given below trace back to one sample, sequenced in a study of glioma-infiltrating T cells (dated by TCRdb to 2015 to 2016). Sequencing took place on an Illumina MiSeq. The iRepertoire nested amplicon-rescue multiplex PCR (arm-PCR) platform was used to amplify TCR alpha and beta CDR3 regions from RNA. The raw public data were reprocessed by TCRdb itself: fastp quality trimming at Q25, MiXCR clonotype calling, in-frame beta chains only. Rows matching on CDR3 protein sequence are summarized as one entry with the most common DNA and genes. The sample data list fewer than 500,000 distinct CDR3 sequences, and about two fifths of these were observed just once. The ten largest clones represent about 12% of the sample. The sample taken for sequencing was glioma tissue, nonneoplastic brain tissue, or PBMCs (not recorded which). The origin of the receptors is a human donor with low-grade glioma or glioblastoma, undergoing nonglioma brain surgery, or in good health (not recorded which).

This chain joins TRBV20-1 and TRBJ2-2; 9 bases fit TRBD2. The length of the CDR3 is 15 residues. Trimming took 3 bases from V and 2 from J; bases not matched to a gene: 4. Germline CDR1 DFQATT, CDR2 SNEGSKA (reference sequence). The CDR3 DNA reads TGCAGTGCTAGGTTAGCGGGAGCCAACACCGGGGAGCTGTTTTTT. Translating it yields CSARLAGANTGELFF.

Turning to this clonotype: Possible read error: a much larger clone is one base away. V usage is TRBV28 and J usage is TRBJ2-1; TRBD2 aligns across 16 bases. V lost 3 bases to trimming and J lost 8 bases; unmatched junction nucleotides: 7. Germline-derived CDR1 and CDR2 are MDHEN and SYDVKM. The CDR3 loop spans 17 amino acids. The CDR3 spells CASSLGLAGGREDEQFF. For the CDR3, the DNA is TGTGCCAGCAGTTTGGGACTAGCGGGAGGGCGGGAGGATGAGCAGTTCTTC.

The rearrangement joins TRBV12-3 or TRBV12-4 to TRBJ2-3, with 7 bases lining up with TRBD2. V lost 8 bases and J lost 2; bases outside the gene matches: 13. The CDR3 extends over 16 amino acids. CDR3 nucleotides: TGTGCCAGCTCGTACTCTAGCGGAACAACCACAGATACGCAGTATTTT. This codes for CASSYSSGTTTDTQYF.

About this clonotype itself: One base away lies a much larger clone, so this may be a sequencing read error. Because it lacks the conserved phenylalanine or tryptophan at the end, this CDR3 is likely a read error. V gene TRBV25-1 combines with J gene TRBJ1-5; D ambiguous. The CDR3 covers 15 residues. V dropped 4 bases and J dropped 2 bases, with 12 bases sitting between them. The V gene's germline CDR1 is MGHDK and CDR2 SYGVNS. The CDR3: CASSATGRGNQPQHL. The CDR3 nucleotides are TGTGCCAGCAGTGCGACGGGAAGGGGCAATCAGCCCCAGCATCTT.

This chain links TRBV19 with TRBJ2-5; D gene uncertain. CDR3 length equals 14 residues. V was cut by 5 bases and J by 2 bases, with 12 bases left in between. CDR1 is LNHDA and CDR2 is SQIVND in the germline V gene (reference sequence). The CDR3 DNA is TGTGCCAGTAGTCTCTTCTACAATCAAGAGACCCAGTACTTC. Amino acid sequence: CASSLFYNQETQYF.

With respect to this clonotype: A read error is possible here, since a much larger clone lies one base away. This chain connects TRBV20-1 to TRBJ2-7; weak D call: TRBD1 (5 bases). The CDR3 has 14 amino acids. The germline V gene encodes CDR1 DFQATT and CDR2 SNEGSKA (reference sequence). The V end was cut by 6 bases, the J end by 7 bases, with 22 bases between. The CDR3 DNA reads TGCAGTGCCGTTAGCCAGGGTCGTACTCATGAGCAGTACTTC. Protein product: CSAVSQGRTHEQYF.

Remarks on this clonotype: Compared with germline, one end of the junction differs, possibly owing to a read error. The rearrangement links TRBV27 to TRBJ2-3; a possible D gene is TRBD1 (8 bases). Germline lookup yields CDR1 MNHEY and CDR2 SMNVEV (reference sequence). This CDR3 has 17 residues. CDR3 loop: CASSPQGDYGYTDTRYF. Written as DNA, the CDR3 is TGTGCCAGCAGTCCACAGGGGGACTATGGCTACACAGATACGCGGTATTTT.

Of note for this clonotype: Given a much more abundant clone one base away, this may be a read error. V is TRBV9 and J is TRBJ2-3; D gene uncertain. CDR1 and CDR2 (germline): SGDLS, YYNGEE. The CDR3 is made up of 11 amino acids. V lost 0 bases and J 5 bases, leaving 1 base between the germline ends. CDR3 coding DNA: TGTGCCAGCAGCGTAGAAGATACGCAGTATTTT. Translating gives CASSVEDTQYF.

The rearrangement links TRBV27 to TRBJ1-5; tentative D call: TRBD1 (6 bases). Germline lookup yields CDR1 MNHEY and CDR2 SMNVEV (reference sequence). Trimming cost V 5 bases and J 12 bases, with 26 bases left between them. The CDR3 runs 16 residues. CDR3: CASSPRGADIAISQHF. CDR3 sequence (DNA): TGTGCCAGCAGTCCACGGGGGGCCGATATAGCAATCAGCCAGCATTTT.

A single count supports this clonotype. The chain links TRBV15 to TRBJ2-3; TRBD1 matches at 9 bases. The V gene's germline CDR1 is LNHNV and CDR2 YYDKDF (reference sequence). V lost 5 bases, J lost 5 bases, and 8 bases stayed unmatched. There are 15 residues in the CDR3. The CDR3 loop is CATSHRDRDQDTQYF. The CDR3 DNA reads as TGTGCCACCAGCCACCGGGACAGGGACCAAGATACGCAGTATTTT.

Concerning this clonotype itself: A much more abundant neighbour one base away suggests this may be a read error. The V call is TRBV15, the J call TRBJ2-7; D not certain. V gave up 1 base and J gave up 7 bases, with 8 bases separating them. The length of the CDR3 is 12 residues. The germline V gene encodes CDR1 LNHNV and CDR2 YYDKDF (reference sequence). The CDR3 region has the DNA TGTGCCACCAGCAGAGTGGAAGGTGAGCAGTACTTC. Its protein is CATSRVEGEQYF.

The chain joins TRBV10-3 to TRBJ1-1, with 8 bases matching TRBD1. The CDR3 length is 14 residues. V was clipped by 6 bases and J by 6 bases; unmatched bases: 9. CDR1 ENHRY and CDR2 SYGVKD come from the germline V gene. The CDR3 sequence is CAIRKTGVGAEAFF. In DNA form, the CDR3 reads TGTGCCATCAGAAAGACAGGGGTGGGGGCTGAAGCTTTCTTT.

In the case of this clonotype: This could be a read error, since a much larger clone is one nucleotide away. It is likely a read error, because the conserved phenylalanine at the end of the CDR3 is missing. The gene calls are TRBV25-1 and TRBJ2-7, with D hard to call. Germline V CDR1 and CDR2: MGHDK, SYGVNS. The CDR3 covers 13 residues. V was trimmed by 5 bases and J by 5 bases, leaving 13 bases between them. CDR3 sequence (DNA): TGTGCCAGCAGTTTGAAACCCCCCAACGAGCAGTACCTC. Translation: CASSLKPPNEQYL.

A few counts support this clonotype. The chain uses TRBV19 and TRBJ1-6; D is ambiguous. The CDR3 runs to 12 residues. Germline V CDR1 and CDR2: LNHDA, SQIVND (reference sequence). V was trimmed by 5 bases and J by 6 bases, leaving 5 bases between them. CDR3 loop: CASSELNSPLHF. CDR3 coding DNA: TGTGCCAGTAGTGAACTTAATTCACCCCTCCACTTT.

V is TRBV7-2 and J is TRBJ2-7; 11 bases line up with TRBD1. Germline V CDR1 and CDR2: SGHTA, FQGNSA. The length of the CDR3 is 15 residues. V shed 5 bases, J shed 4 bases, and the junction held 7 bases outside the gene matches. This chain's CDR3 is CASSPRTGGRYEQYF. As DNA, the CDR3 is TGTGCCAGCAGCCCCAGGACAGGGGGCAGATACGAGCAGTACTTC.

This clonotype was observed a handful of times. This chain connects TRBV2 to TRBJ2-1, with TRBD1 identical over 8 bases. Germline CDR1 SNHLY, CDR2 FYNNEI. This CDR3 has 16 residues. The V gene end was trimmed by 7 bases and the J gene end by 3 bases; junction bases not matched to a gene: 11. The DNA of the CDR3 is TGTGCCAGCACCGTAAATCGGGACAGGTACTACAATGAGCAGTTCTTC. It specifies CASTVNRDRYYNEQFF.

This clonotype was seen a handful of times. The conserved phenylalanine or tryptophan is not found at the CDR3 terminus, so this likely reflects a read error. The DNA for the CDR3 is TGTGCCAGCAGTTTCGGGGGCTCTTACGAGCAGTACTTG. The encoded protein is CASSFGGSYEQYL. V and J are TRBV27 and TRBJ2-7; D possibly matches TRBD1 or TRBD2 (6 bases each). Germline CDR1 reads MNHEY; CDR2 reads SMNVEV (reference sequence). This CDR3 has 13 residues. The V gene lost 3 bases and the J gene lost 4 bases, with 10 bases spanning the gap.